This entry lists 29 T cell receptor beta chains sequenced from one sample in a study of blood T cell repertoires in COVID-19. Measured with immunoSEQ multiplex PCR; TCRdb has only the in-frame clones, and not every one. The table records around 150,000 clones, more than 60% of them present only once. The sequencing sample was made of peripheral blood. These receptors all come from a woman aged 50 to 60 with active or convalescent COVID-19.

The V gene is TRBV7-9, the J gene TRBJ2-4, with D unresolved. CDR1 and CDR2 (germline): SEHNR, FQNEAQ (reference sequence). With 5 bases removed from V and 5 bases from J, the gap between germline ends came to 10 bases. The CDR3 is made up of 13 amino acids. CDR3 sequence reads: CASSPRVQNIQYF. The CDR3 DNA follows: TGTGCCAGCAGCCCCCGGGTCCAAAACATTCAGTACTTC. Using reference TRBV7-9 and TRBJ2-4 for the parts outside the CDR3, the full variable domain is DTGVSQNPRHKITKRGQNVTFRCDPISEHNRLYWYRQTLGQGPEFLTYFQNEAQLEKSRLLSDRFSAERPKGSFSTLEIQRTEQGDSAMYLCASSPRVQNIQYFGAGTRLSVL.

This rearrangement joins TRBV6-5 to TRBJ1-1, with TRBD1 identical over 7 bases. V trimming: 0 bases; J trimming: 11 bases; junction bases outside the gene matches: 12. The CDR3 runs 15 residues. CDR1 and CDR2 (germline): MNHEY, SVGAGI. As DNA, the CDR3 is TGTGCCAGCAGTTACTCGACCTCCAGGGGGAGGAGGGCTTTCTTT. Its translation is CASSYSTSRGRRAFF.

V gene TRBV7-2 combines with J gene TRBJ2-2; 9 bases are shared with TRBD1. V lost 6 bases to trimming and J lost 0 bases; unmatched junction nucleotides: 2. This CDR3 contains 15 residues. The germline gives CDR1 SGHTA, CDR2 FQGNSA. The CDR3 sequence is CASRDRGSNTGELFF. In DNA, the CDR3 is TGTGCCAGCAGGGACAGGGGATCGAACACCGGGGAGCTGTTTTTT.

This chain connects TRBV19 to TRBJ2-1; possible D gene TRBD1, 5 bases. The CDR3 covers 15 residues. Germline-derived CDR1 and CDR2 are LNHDA and SQIVND (reference sequence). The V gene lost 4 bases and the J gene lost 9 bases, with 19 bases spanning the gap. Here the CDR3 reads CASSTERGPTGEQFF. The CDR3 region has the DNA TGTGCCAGTAGTACGGAAAGGGGCCCTACCGGTGAGCAGTTCTTC.

The rearrangement links TRBV7-8 to TRBJ1-1; TRBD1 matches at 11 bases. With 5 bases clipped from V and 3 bases from J, the junction kept 11 bases outside the gene matches. This CDR3 spans 17 amino acids. From germline, CDR1 is SGHVS and CDR2 FQNEAQ. The CDR3 reads CASSLGQGATSYTEAFF. CDR3 DNA: TGTGCCAGCAGCCTCGGACAGGGGGCCACGTCGTACACTGAAGCTTTCTTT.

J is TRBJ2-3 and V is TRBV11-2; TRBD2 agrees at 7 bases. The V and J ends lost 4 bases and 0 bases, in that order; junction bases with no gene match: 7. CDR1 and CDR2 from the germline V gene are SGHAT and FQNNGV. The CDR3 sequence is 16 residues long. The CDR3 here is CASSSRWRGSTDTQYF. The CDR3 DNA follows: TGTGCCAGCAGCTCTAGGTGGCGGGGGAGCACAGATACGCAGTATTTT.

The chain joins TRBV7-2 to TRBJ1-4; D remains unclear. Germline assignment: CDR1 SGHTA and CDR2 FQGNSA. The CDR3 covers 13 residues. Trimming cost V 4 bases and J 7 bases, with 10 bases left between them. In DNA form, the CDR3 reads TGTGCCAGCAGCTCCAACTATGGTGAAAAACTGTTTTTT. This encodes CASSSNYGEKLFF. Drawing the rest from reference TRBV7-2 and TRBJ1-4, the complete variable domain is GAGVSQSPSNKVTEKGKDVELRCDPISGHTALYWYRQSLGQGLEFLIYFQGNSAPDKSGLPSDRFSAERTGGSVSTLTIQRTQQEDSAVYLCASSSNYGEKLFFGSGTQLSVL.

This clone has only one observation. The genes are TRBV29-1 and TRBJ2-2, with 9 bases lining up with TRBD2. Germline loops: CDR1 SQVTM, CDR2 ANQGSEA. Germline trimming cut 4 bases from V and 5 bases from J; bases unmatched to any gene: 5. The CDR3 has 14 amino acids. CDR3 loop: CSVGGTSNTGELFF. The CDR3 DNA follows: TGCAGCGTTGGAGGGACTAGCAATACCGGGGAGCTGTTTTTT.

This sequence joins TRBV7-8 and TRBJ1-3, with a tentative D call TRBD1 (5 bases). The CDR3 consists of 15 residues. Germline assignment: CDR1 SGHVS and CDR2 FQNEAQ. V lost 5 bases and J lost 0, with 11 bases in between. CDR3 protein: CASSTKTVSGNTIYF. The CDR3 DNA is TGTGCCAGCAGCACCAAGACAGTCTCTGGAAACACCATATATTTT.

The chain has TRBV20-1 and TRBJ1-3; the D is unclear. Trimming took off 3 bases at V and 6 bases at J, with 9 bases between the two ends. CDR3 length: 12 amino acids. Germline V CDR1 and CDR2: DFQATT, SNEGSKA (reference sequence). The CDR3 DNA sequence: TGCAGTGCTAGTGCCGGGTCAAACACCATATATTTT. This sequence encodes CSASAGSNTIYF.

This chain uses TRBV5-4 with TRBJ1-2, with TRBD1 as a possible D gene (5 bases). The germline CDR1 and CDR2 sequences are SGHNT and YYREEE (reference sequence). The CDR3 length is 12 residues. V was pared by 6 bases and J by 8 bases, with 14 bases between. DNA of the CDR3: TGTGCCAGCACCGACCCGGGGGGGGGCTACACCTTC. Protein: CASTDPGGGYTF.

The chain carries TRBV29-1 and TRBJ1-1; 10 bases map to TRBD1. The trim removed 3 bases at V and 10 bases at J, leaving 2 bases unmatched. The CDR3 has 11 amino acids. The germline gives CDR1 SQVTM, CDR2 ANQGSEA. CDR3: CSVDRDRGAFF. The CDR3 DNA follows: TGCAGCGTTGACCGGGACAGGGGAGCTTTCTTT.

A few counts support this clone. DNA for the CDR3: TGCGCCAGCAGCTTGGACACGGCACCGGAGAGGGAAGCTTTCTTT. This translates into CASSLDTAPEREAFF. V usage is TRBV5-1 and J usage is TRBJ1-1; D uncertain. V was cut by 0 bases and J by 8 bases, with 17 bases left in between. This CDR3 has 15 amino acids. CDR1 is SGHRS and CDR2 is YFSETQ in the germline V gene.

V gene TRBV27 combines with J gene TRBJ2-7, with 11 nucleotides matching TRBD2. The length of the CDR3 is 21 residues. CDR1 and CDR2 (germline): MNHEY, SMNVEV (reference sequence). V was clipped by 2 bases and J by 0 bases; unmatched bases: 18. As DNA, the CDR3 is TGTGCCAGCAGTTTAATTCGGGGTAAGGGACTAGCGGTACTCCCCTCCTACGAGCAGTACTTC. Translated, it gives CASSLIRGKGLAVLPSYEQYF.

The gene calls are TRBV7-2 and TRBJ2-5; TRBD2 aligns across 10 bases. The CDR3 has 16 amino acids. Trimming took 4 bases from V and 1 from J; bases not matched to a gene: 6. Germline CDR1 is SGHTA and CDR2 is FQGNSA. CDR3 coding DNA: TGTGCCAGCAGCTCCCAGCGGGGGGGATTCCAAGAGACCCAGTACTTC. It specifies CASSSQRGGFQETQYF. Based on the CDR3 plus reference TRBV7-2 and TRBJ2-5, the full variable domain is GAGVSQSPSNKVTEKGKDVELRCDPISGHTALYWYRQSLGQGLEFLIYFQGNSAPDKSGLPSDRFSAERTGGSVSTLTIQRTQQEDSAVYLCASSSQRGGFQETQYFGPGTRLLVL.

The chain couples TRBV9 to TRBJ2-7, with 7 bases fitting TRBD2. Per the germline V gene, CDR1 is SGDLS and CDR2 is YYNGEE. This CDR3 has 13 residues. The trim removed 0 bases at V and 3 bases at J, leaving 0 bases unmatched. CDR3 bases: TGTGCCAGCAGCGTAGGGACTAGCTACGAGCAGTACTTC. Translated, it gives CASSVGTSYEQYF.

The chain links TRBV18 to TRBJ1-6; D gene ambiguous. Deletions cut 1 base from V and 5 bases from J, with 9 bases between. Germline V CDR1 and CDR2: KGHSH, LQKENI. The CDR3 is 15 residues long. The CDR3 bases are TGTGCCAGCTCACCACAAGATAGCGATAATTCACCCCTCCACTTT. It translates to CASSPQDSDNSPLHF.

The chain combines TRBV12-3 or TRBV12-4 with TRBJ2-7, with 9 bases fitting TRBD1. The V gene end was trimmed by 4 bases and the J gene end by 7 bases; junction bases not matched to a gene: 5. The CDR3 consists of 13 residues. The CDR3: CASSWRTGAEQYF. DNA for the CDR3: TGTGCCAGCAGTTGGAGGACAGGGGCAGAGCAGTACTTC.

This chain uses TRBV3-1 (or the pseudogene TRBV3-2) with TRBJ2-1; tentatively, D is TRBD1 (6 bases). Germline loops: CDR1 LGHDT, CDR2 YNNKEL (reference sequence). Trimming took 1 base from V and 2 from J, leaving 9 bases between them. The CDR3 is 15 amino acids. The CDR3 DNA is TGTGCCAGCAGCCAAGCGGACAGAACCTACAATGAGCAGTTCTTC. This encodes CASSQADRTYNEQFF.

The J gene is TRBJ2-3, the V gene TRBV6-6; 7 nucleotides line up with TRBD1. V lost 0 bases to trimming and J lost 2 bases; unmatched junction nucleotides: 5. Germline CDR1 MNHNY, CDR2 SVGAGI (reference sequence). The CDR3 covers 16 residues. The CDR3 DNA reads TGTGCCAGCAGTTACTCCCGGGACAGTTCCACAGATACGCAGTATTTT. Protein: CASSYSRDSSTDTQYF.

V and J are TRBV14 and TRBJ2-1; tentatively, D is TRBD2 (6 bases). V lost 0 bases and J lost 3, with 9 bases in between. This CDR3 has 15 amino acids. The V gene's germline CDR1 is SGHDN and CDR2 FVKESK. CDR3 protein: CASSQDVGGYNEQFF. DNA for the CDR3: TGTGCCAGCAGCCAAGATGTGGGAGGCTACAATGAGCAGTTCTTC.

The chain is built from TRBV6-1 and TRBJ1-2; a weak D match, TRBD1 (6 bases). This CDR3 is 15 amino acids long. CDR1 and CDR2 from the germline V gene are MNHNS and SASEGT. Trimming removed 0 bases from V and 5 bases from J, with 13 bases in between. As DNA, the CDR3 is TGTGCCAGCAGTGAAGCTACGGTCCAGGGGTATGGCTACACCTTC. Residues: CASSEATVQGYGYTF.

This clone has more than one count but fewer than ten. The chain carries TRBV6-5 and TRBJ2-3; D is possibly TRBD1 (6 bases). V lost 8 bases to trimming and J lost 3 bases, with 15 bases between them. CDR1 is MNHEY, CDR2 SVGAGI, per germline. The CDR3 loop spans 14 amino acids. The CDR3 protein is CASRRTGSTDTQYF. CDR3 DNA: TGTGCCAGCCGAAGAACAGGGAGTACAGATACGCAGTATTTT.

CDR3 DNA: TGCGCCAGCAGCTTGGCCACAGGGGCATCTGGGGCCAACGTCCTGACTTTC. Translation gives CASSLATGASGANVLTF. This chain joins TRBV5-1 and TRBJ2-6; 7 nucleotides align to TRBD1. The CDR3 totals 17 residues. After removal of 0 bases from V and 1 base from J, the junction contained 4 bases not matched to a gene. The germline CDR1 and CDR2 sequences are SGHRS and YFSETQ.

This clone was observed a handful of times. The gene calls are TRBV10-1 and TRBJ1-1, with 7 nucleotides matching TRBD1. The V and J ends lost 10 bases and 3 bases, in that order; junction bases with no gene match: 8. Germline lookup yields CDR1 WNHNN and CDR2 SYGVQD (reference sequence). CDR3 length: 13 residues. CDR3 nucleotide sequence: TGCGCCACCAGGGGGGGAAGGTACACTGAAGCTTTCTTT. Its translation is CATRGGRYTEAFF.

The CDR3 here is CASSSFVRGKAFF. The CDR3 DNA reads TGTGCCAGCAGCTCGTTCGTCCGGGGGAAAGCTTTCTTT. The V call is TRBV5-4, the J call TRBJ1-1; TRBD1 might be the D (5 bases). CDR1 and CDR2 from the germline V gene are SGHNT and YYREEE (reference sequence). This CDR3 contains 13 residues. V lost 3 bases, J lost 9 bases, and 15 bases lay in between.

The chain joins TRBV7-9 to TRBJ2-5; 13 bases align to TRBD2. In germline, CDR1 is SEHNR, CDR2 FQNEAQ (reference sequence). V gave up 5 bases and J gave up 3 bases; unmatched junction bases: 6. The CDR3 totals 16 residues. CDR3 amino acids: CASSILGLAGEETQYF. The CDR3 coding sequence is TGTGCCAGCAGCATACTAGGACTAGCGGGGGAAGAGACCCAGTACTTC. Full variable domain (rest looked up from reference TRBV7-9 and TRBJ2-5): DTGVSQNPRHKITKRGQNVTFRCDPISEHNRLYWYRQTLGQGPEFLTYFQNEAQLEKSRLLSDRFSAERPKGSFSTLEIQRTEQGDSAMYLCASSILGLAGEETQYFGPGTRLLVL.

This clone was seen just once. The chain carries TRBV5-1 and TRBJ1-2, with 7 bases that match TRBD1. V dropped 2 bases and J dropped 7; count of bases not matched to a gene: 17. The CDR3 is 17 residues long. Germline CDR1 reads SGHRS; CDR2 reads YFSETQ. This CDR3 is CASSLKGSETGNFGYTF. DNA of the CDR3: TGCGCCAGCAGCTTAAAAGGTTCCGAGACAGGGAATTTTGGCTACACCTTC. Full variable domain (outside the CDR3, taken from reference TRBV5-1 and TRBJ1-2): KAGVTQTPRYLIKTRGQQVTLSCSPISGHRSVSWYQQTPGQGLQFLFEYFSETQRNKGNFPGRFSGRQFSNSRSEMNVSTLELGDSALYLCASSLKGSETGNFGYTFGSGTRLTVV.

This chain uses TRBV9 with TRBJ2-2, with a tentative D call TRBD2 (6 bases). Germline CDR1 SGDLS, CDR2 YYNGEE. This CDR3 has 16 residues. V was shortened by 4 bases and J by 4 bases, with 17 bases between the two germline ends. CDR3: CASSLAGRSSTGELFF. In DNA, the CDR3 is TGTGCCAGCAGCCTCGCAGGGAGGTCGTCCACCGGGGAGCTGTTTTTT. The full variable domain, in which reference TRBV9 and TRBJ2-2 provide the parts outside the CDR3, is DSGVTQTPKHLITATGQRVTLRCSPRSGDLSVYWYQQSLDQGLQFLIQYYNGEERAKGNILERFSAQQFPDLHSELNLSSLELGDSALYFCASSLAGRSSTGELFFGEGSRLTVL.